This record covers a single TCR beta chain. The antigen remains undetermined. Trimming removed 4 bases at V and 0 bases at J, with 10 bases between. This CDR3 is built from 14 residues. Germline values: CDR1 SGHNT, CDR2 YYREEE (reference sequence). The PCR made use of 60 Vbeta and 13 Jbeta primers. Clones were read by immunoSEQ multiplex PCR, and TCRdb kept only the in-frame ones, dropping some. The sample consists of 120,000 or so clones, around 86% of them appearing once. The data stem from a study of cytomegalovirus exposure and HLA in healthy donors. The study, taken as a whole, reports: Later analysis identified a missense DCLRE1C variant that was linked to TCR beta V- and J-gene trimming. The investigators catalogued 150 to 200 TCR beta chains as cytomegalovirus-associated.

Sequenced material: PBMCs. The chain is built from TRBV5-4 and TRBJ2-5, with D perhaps TRBD2 (6 bases). This TCR was sampled from a woman aged 35 to 49 in good health and CMV-seronegative. CDR3 coding DNA: TGTGCCAGCAGCCTTAGGGACTACCAAGAGACCCAGTACTTC. Translating it yields CASSLRDYQETQYF.